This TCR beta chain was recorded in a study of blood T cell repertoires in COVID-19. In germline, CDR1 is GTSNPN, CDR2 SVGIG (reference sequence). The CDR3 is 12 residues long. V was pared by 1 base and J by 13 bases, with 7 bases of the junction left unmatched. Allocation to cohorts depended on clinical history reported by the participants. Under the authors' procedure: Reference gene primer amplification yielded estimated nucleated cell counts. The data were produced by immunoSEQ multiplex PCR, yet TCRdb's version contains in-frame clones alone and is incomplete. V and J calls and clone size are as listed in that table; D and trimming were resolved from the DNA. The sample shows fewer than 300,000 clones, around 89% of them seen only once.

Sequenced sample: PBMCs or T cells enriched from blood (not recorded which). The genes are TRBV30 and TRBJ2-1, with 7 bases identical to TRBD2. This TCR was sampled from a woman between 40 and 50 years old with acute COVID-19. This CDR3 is CAWSGYRGSQFF. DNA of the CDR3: TGTGCCTGGAGTGGCTACCGCGGGAGTCAGTTCTTC.